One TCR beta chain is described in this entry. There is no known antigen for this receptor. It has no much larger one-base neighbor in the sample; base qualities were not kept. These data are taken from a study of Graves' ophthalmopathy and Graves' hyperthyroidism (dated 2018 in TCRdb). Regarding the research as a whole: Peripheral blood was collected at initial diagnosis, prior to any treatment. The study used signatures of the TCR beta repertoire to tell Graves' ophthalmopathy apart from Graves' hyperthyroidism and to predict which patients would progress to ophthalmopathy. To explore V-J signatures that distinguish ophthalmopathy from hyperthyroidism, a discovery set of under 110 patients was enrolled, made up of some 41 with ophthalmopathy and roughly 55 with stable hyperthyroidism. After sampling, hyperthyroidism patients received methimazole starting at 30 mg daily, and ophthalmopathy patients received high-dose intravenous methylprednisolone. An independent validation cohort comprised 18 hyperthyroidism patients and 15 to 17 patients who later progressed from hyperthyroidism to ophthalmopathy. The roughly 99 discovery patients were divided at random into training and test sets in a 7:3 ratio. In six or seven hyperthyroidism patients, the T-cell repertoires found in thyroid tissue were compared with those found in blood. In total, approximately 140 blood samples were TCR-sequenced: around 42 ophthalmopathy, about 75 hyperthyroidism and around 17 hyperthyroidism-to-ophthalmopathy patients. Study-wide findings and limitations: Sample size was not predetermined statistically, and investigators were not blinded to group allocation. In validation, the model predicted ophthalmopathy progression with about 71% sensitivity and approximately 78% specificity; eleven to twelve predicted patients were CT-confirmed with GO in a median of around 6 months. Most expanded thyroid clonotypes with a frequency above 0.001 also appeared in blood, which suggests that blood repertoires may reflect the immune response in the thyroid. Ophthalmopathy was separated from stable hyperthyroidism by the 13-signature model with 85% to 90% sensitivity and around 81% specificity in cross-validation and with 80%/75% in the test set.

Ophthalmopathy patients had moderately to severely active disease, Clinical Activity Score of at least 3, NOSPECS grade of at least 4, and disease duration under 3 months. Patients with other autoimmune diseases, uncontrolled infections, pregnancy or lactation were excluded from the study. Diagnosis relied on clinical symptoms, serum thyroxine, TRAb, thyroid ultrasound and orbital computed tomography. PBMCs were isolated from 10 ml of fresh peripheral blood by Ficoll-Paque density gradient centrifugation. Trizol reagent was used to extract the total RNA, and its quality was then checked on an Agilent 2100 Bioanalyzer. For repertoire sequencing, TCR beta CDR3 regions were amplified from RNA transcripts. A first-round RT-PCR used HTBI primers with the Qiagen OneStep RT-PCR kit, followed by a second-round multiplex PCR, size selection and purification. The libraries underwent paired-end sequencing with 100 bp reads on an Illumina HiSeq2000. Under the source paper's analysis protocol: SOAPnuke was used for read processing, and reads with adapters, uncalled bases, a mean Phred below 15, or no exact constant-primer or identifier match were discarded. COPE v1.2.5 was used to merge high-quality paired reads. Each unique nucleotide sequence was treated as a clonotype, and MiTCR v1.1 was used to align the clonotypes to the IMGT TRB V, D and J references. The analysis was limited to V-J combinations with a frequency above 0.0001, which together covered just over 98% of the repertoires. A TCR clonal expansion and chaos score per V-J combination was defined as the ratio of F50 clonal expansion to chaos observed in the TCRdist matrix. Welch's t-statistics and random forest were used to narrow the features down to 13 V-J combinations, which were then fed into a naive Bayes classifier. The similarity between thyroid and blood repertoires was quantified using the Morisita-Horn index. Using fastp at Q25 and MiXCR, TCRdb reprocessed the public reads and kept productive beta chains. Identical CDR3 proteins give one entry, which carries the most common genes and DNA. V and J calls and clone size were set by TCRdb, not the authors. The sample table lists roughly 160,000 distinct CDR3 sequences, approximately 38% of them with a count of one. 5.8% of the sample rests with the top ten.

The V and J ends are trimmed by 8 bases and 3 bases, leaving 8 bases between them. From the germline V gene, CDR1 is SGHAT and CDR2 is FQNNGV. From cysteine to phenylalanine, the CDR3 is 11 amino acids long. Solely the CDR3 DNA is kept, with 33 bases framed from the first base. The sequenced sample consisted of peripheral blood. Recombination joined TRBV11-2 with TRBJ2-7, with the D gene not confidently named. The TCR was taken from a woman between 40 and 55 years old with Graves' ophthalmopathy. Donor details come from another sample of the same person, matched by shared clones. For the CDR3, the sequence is CASGSIYEQYF. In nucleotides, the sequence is TGTGCCAGCGGCTCCATCTACGAGCAGTACTTC.